The 27 T cell receptor beta chains in this list originate from one sample, sequenced in a study of T cells in Graves' hyperthyroidism and ophthalmopathy. RNA transcripts were the template for amplifying TCR beta CDR3 regions. The primer set for the first-round RT-PCR of the TCR CDR3 was HTBI. TCRdb reanalysed the multiplex PCR reads using MiXCR and keeps one entry per CDR3 protein. The profile shows more than 550,000 distinct CDR3 sequences, approximately 15% of them singletons. The sequenced sample consisted of blood. The receptors originated from a man aged 50-59 years with Graves' hyperthyroidism.

This clonotype was detected ten times or more. This chain connects TRBV6-1 to TRBJ2-1; tentatively, D is TRBD2 (5 bases). The germline gives CDR1 MNHNS, CDR2 SASEGT. CDR3 size: 15 residues. V lost 8 bases and J lost 3, with 17 bases in between. CDR3 residues: CASAAGPGLYNEQFF. As DNA, the CDR3 is TGTGCCAGCGCCGCGGGCCCGGGCCTCTACAATGAGCAGTTCTTC.

The CDR3 protein is CASRVLVANTGELFF. The DNA of the CDR3 is TGTGCCAGCAGGGTCCTTGTGGCCAACACCGGGGAGCTGTTTTTT. This rearrangement joins TRBV6-2 or TRBV6-3 to TRBJ2-2; no clear D. The V and J ends lost 6 bases and 2 bases respectively, with 13 bases between them. Germline loops: CDR1 MNHEY, CDR2 SVGEGT. This CDR3 is built from 15 residues.

The chain is built from TRBV5-8 and TRBJ1-1, with D perhaps TRBD1 (6 bases). Deletions cut 5 bases from V and 1 base from J, with 12 bases between. Germline CDR1 is SGHTS and CDR2 is YDEGEE. CDR3 size: 14 residues. The CDR3, as DNA: TGTGCCAGCAGGGGGGGGCAGGAGAACACTGAAGCTTTCTTT. Encoded protein: CASRGGQENTEAFF.

This clonotype was seen ten or more times. This sequence joins TRBV18 and TRBJ1-4; no firm D call. V was pared by 0 bases and J by 4 bases, with 9 bases between. There are 15 residues in the CDR3. Germline CDR1 and CDR2: KGHSH and LQKENI. DNA of the CDR3: TGTGCCAGCTCACCACCGGAAAGCCTTAATGAAAAACTGTTTTTT. It translates to CASSPPESLNEKLFF.

Many counts were recorded for this clonotype. Mismatch with germline at one junction end may stem from a read error. V gene TRBV7-9 combines with J gene TRBJ1-3; D remains ambiguous. CDR1 is SEHNR, CDR2 FQNEAQ, per germline (reference sequence). The CDR3 loop spans 14 amino acids. The CDR3 nucleotides read TGTGCCACCAGCCCTCTTCGGGGTGGAAACACCATATATTTT. Translated: CATSPLRGGNTIYF.

This rearrangement joins TRBV28 to TRBJ2-7; 8 nucleotides align to TRBD2. The CDR3 consists of 13 residues. Germline V gene lookup returns CDR1 MDHEN and CDR2 SYDVKM. V was pared by 5 bases and J by 6 bases, with 6 bases of the junction left unmatched. CDR3 nucleotides: TGTGCCAGCAGTCCCGGACTAGCCCTCGAGCAGTACTTC. It codes for CASSPGLALEQYF.

This clonotype was seen repeatedly, ten times or more. J is TRBJ2-1 and V is TRBV27; 14 bases line up with TRBD2. The J segment lost 6 bases and the V segment lost 0 bases, leaving 4 bases of the junction unmatched. Germline CDR1 MNHEY, CDR2 SMNVEV (reference sequence). The CDR3 length is 17 residues. The CDR3 loop is CASSLSRGTSGSNEQFF. The CDR3 DNA sequence: TGTGCCAGCAGTTTATCGCGAGGGACTAGCGGGAGCAATGAGCAGTTCTTC.

The chain couples TRBV12-3 or TRBV12-4 to TRBJ1-2; D gene unclear. The CDR3 contains 11 residues. The V end was cut by 6 bases, the J end by 11 bases, with 13 bases between. The CDR3 DNA sequence: TGTGCCAGCAGCCCCTTTCTTCTTTACACCTTC. Protein: CASSPFLLYTF.

This clonotype was seen at least ten times. The CDR3 nucleotides are TGTGCCAGCAGTTCAGAGCGGGCCTCACTAACGGATACGCAGTATTTT. It is translated as CASSSERASLTDTQYF. This sequence joins TRBV2 and TRBJ2-3; D may be TRBD2 (6 bases). Germline values: CDR1 SNHLY, CDR2 FYNNEI. Between the trimmed V and J ends, which lost 5 bases and 6 bases, there was a span of 21 bases. CDR3 length equals 16 residues.

CDR3 coding DNA: TGCGCCAGCGGCTCCGGGACGAGCAATCAGCCCCAGCATTTT. Amino acid sequence: CASGSGTSNQPQHF. The gene calls are TRBV10-2 and TRBJ1-5; the D gene is possibly TRBD1 (5 bases). The V and J ends lost 8 bases and 1 base respectively, with 12 bases between them. The germline CDR1 and CDR2 sequences are WSHSY and SAAADI. The CDR3 length is 14 residues.

The chain employs TRBV6-1 and TRBJ1-5, with 9 positions matching TRBD1. The V segment lost 2 bases and the J segment 4 bases; nucleotides outside the gene matches: 12. The CDR3 is 18 residues long. Germline assignment: CDR1 MNHNS and CDR2 SASEGT. The CDR3 here is CASSEWDRERYWNQPQHF. CDR3 sequence (DNA): TGTGCCAGCAGTGAATGGGACAGGGAACGGTATTGGAATCAGCCCCAGCATTTT.

This clonotype was seen at least ten times. The CDR3 DNA sequence: TGCAGTGCTAGAGATTTCGTTGCGGGAGGTTACACAGATACGCAGTATTTT. Protein product: CSARDFVAGGYTDTQYF. This chain uses TRBV20-1 with TRBJ2-3, with 8 bases matching TRBD2. J gave up 2 bases and V 0 bases, and 10 bases lay outside the gene matches. This CDR3 is built from 17 residues. Looked up from germline, CDR1 is DFQATT and CDR2 is SNEGSKA (reference sequence).

CDR3 sequence (DNA): TGTGCCAGCAGCGCACCCTGGGGCGGGCGCAGCACAGATACGCAGTATTTT. Amino acids: CASSAPWGGRSTDTQYF. The chain is built from TRBV7-9 and TRBJ2-3, with D tentatively TRBD1 or TRBD2 (5 bases each). There are 17 residues in the CDR3. Trimming pared 5 bases from V and 0 bases from J, leaving 18 bases between. Germline assignment: CDR1 SEHNR and CDR2 FQNEAQ (reference sequence).

This clonotype was counted ten times or more. The chain uses TRBV12-3 or TRBV12-4 and TRBJ1-5; no firm D call. With 4 bases removed from V and 5 bases from J, the gap between germline ends came to 12 bases. CDR3 length equals 14 residues. The CDR3 DNA reads TGTGCCAGCAGTTCCAGGCGGCCCCATCAGCCCCAGCATTTT. As protein: CASSSRRPHQPQHF.

At least ten counts were recorded for this clonotype. The gene calls are TRBV7-9 and TRBJ2-7, with D unclear. CDR3 length equals 14 residues. CDR1 SEHNR and CDR2 FQNEAQ come from the germline V gene (reference sequence). Trimming stripped 5 bases from V and 4 bases from J, with 15 bases between. CDR3 DNA sequence: TGTGCCAGCAGCCCGTCCCTAGTTGCGTACGAGCAGTACTTC. This codes for CASSPSLVAYEQYF.

This clonotype has ten or more counts. The V call is TRBV5-1, the J call TRBJ2-7, with 10 bases identical to TRBD2. The CDR3 length is 16 residues. Germline values: CDR1 SGHRS, CDR2 YFSETQ. The V and J ends lost 3 bases and 2 bases, in that order; junction bases with no gene match: 8. Here the CDR3 reads CASSWKTSGPTYEQYF. CDR3 nucleotide sequence: TGCGCCAGCAGCTGGAAGACTAGCGGGCCCACCTACGAGCAGTACTTC.

The chain carries TRBV29-1 and TRBJ2-1; 8 bases are a match to TRBD2. The CDR3 has 16 amino acids. Germline V gene sequence: CDR1 SQVTM, CDR2 ANQGSEA. V lost 8 bases to trimming and J lost 0 bases; unmatched junction nucleotides: 12. The DNA of the CDR3 is TGCAGCCTCATAGGGGATAGCGGGGACTCCTACAATGAGCAGTTCTTC. Its protein product is CSLIGDSGDSYNEQFF.

This clonotype came up a few times. V usage is TRBV6-5 and J usage is TRBJ2-6; possible D gene TRBD2, 6 bases. The CDR3 loop spans 17 amino acids. The V end lost 0 bases, the J end lost 1 base, and 10 bases lay between the germline ends. The V gene's germline CDR1 is MNHEY and CDR2 SVGAGI. CDR3 bases: TGTGCCAGCAGTTACTCGAGTAGCGGTTCTGGGGCCAACGTCCTGACTTTC. Translation: CASSYSSSGSGANVLTF.

For this clonotype: This sequence may be a read error, since a much larger clone differs from it by one base. V is TRBV29-1 and J is TRBJ2-5; D is ambiguous. Germline lookup yields CDR1 SQVTM and CDR2 ANQGSEA. The CDR3 length is 12 residues. V shed 2 bases and J shed 5 bases, with 9 bases lying between them. The chain's CDR3 is CSVEPTAETQYF. The CDR3, as DNA: TGCAGCGTTGAACCGACGGCGGAGACCCAGTACTTC.

This clonotype appeared a few times. The genes are TRBV5-1 and TRBJ2-2; TRBD2 matches 8 bases. Looked up from germline, CDR1 is SGHRS and CDR2 is YFSETQ. V was clipped by 4 bases and J by 2 bases; unmatched bases: 4. The CDR3 sequence is 15 residues long. The CDR3 loop reads CASSQVAGNTGELFF. CDR3 nucleotides: TGCGCCAGCAGCCAAGTAGCGGGAAACACCGGGGAGCTGTTTTTT.

In its sample, this clonotype was seen many times. The chain carries TRBV11-2 and TRBJ2-1; 10 nucleotides agree with TRBD2. The CDR3 is made up of 17 amino acids. After removal of 1 base from V and 0 bases from J, the junction contained 3 bases not matched to a gene. CDR1 is SGHAT and CDR2 is FQNNGV in the germline V gene. CDR3 region: CASSLATSGVSYNEQFF. CDR3 nucleotides: TGTGCCAGCAGCTTAGCAACTAGCGGGGTCTCCTACAATGAGCAGTTCTTC.

The chain carries TRBV6-1 and TRBJ1-1, with D maybe TRBD1 (6 bases). From germline, CDR1 is MNHNS and CDR2 SASEGT. This CDR3 contains 13 residues. Trimming took 5 bases from V and 9 from J, leaving 16 bases between them. CDR3 residues: CASSYYPGDQAFF. DNA of the CDR3: TGTGCCAGCAGTTATTACCCAGGGGATCAAGCTTTCTTT.

For this clonotype: One base away lies a much larger clone, so this may be a sequencing read error. This chain joins TRBV13 and TRBJ2-7, with 7 nucleotides matching TRBD1. The CDR3 has 14 amino acids. CDR1 and CDR2 (germline): PRHDT, FYEKMQ (reference sequence). The CDR3 nucleotides read TGTGCCAGCAGCTTAGGACAGGGGCACTACGAGCATTACTTC. The encoded protein is CASSLGQGHYEHYF.

This CDR3 is CASSSQAFGSPLHF. CDR3 nucleotides: TGTGCCAGCAGTTCCCAGGCGTTCGGTTCACCCCTCCACTTT. This chain uses TRBV27 with TRBJ1-6; D not resolved. Germline V gives CDR1 MNHEY, CDR2 SMNVEV (reference sequence). V was shortened by 4 bases and J by 9 bases, with 13 bases between the two germline ends. There are 14 residues in the CDR3.

The rearrangement uses TRBV30 and TRBJ1-3; no clear D gene. Trimming left V 5 bases short and J 1 base short, with 12 bases between. Germline CDR1 reads GTSNPN; CDR2 reads SVGIG (reference sequence). The length of the CDR3 is 14 residues. The CDR3 nucleotides read TGTGCCTGGGAAATGACACTTTCTGGAAACACCATATATTTT. Protein: CAWEMTLSGNTIYF.

The chain uses TRBV4-1 and TRBJ1-3, with D unclear. Germline V CDR1 and CDR2: MGHRA, YSYEKL. The V and J ends lost 6 bases and 0 bases respectively, with 15 bases between them. The CDR3 loop spans 16 amino acids. The CDR3 region has the DNA TGCGCCAGCAGGTTCTCCGACGGACCCTCTGGAAACACCATATATTTT. Translating it yields CASRFSDGPSGNTIYF.

This clonotype occurred many times. The V and J genes are TRBV10-2 and TRBJ1-1; weak D call: TRBD1 (6 bases). V was trimmed by 3 bases and J by 4 bases, leaving 9 bases between them. CDR3 size: 13 residues. In germline, CDR1 is WSHSY, CDR2 SAAADI. DNA for the CDR3: TGCGCCAGCAGTGAAAGGGGGACCACTGAAGCTTTCTTT. It is translated as CASSERGTTEAFF.